Listed below are T cell receptor beta chains from one sample, sequenced in a study of blood T cell repertoires in COVID-19. The repertoire was sequenced with immunoSEQ multiplex PCR; TCRdb's copy has only in-frame clones and lacks some. The profile shows approximately 200,000 clones, 75% to 90% of them singletons. The sample consisted of PBMCs or T cells enriched from blood (not recorded which). The origin of the receptors is a man aged 40-49 years who had recovered from COVID-19. Both conserved end residues are part of each CDR3. The order of the fields is clone size, J gene, V gene, D gene, CDR3 protein, CDR3 DNA. The D gene is left open where the match is weak. The size field is filled for only some rows; it gives once, few, many or a size class.

clone size: -
J gene: TRBJ1-3
V gene: TRBV3-1/TRBV3-2
D gene: -
CDR3 protein: CASSHPPTGWPGNTIYF
CDR3 DNA: TGTGCCAGCAGCCACCCCCCGACAGGCTGGCCTGGAAACACCATATATTTT

clone size: -
J gene: TRBJ1-2
V gene: TRBV25-1
D gene: TRBD1
CDR3 protein: CASSGGTGRLSNYGYTF
CDR3 DNA: TGTGCCAGCAGTGGAGGGACAGGGCGACTTTCTAACTATGGCTACACCTTC

clone size: -
J gene: TRBJ1-2
V gene: TRBV19
D gene: TRBD1
CDR3 protein: CASRTGGSDYGYTF
CDR3 DNA: TGTGCCAGTAGGACAGGGGGATCAGACTATGGCTACACCTTC

clone size: -
J gene: TRBJ2-3
V gene: TRBV7-9
D gene: TRBD1
CDR3 protein: CASSPGTGTDTQYF
CDR3 DNA: TGTGCCAGCAGCCCAGGGACAGGCACAGATACGCAGTATTTT

clone size: -
J gene: TRBJ1-1
V gene: TRBV28
D gene: -
CDR3 protein: CASSLLRGGAFF
CDR3 DNA: TGTGCCAGCAGTTTATTGAGGGGGGGAGCTTTCTTT

clone size: -
J gene: TRBJ2-7
V gene: TRBV11-2
D gene: TRBD1
CDR3 protein: CASSLGQGTYEQYF
CDR3 DNA: TGTGCCAGCAGCTTGGGACAGGGAACCTACGAGCAGTACTTC

clone size: once
J gene: TRBJ1-1
V gene: TRBV2
D gene: -
CDR3 protein: CASPVRDQAFF
CDR3 DNA: TGTGCCAGCCCCGTTCGGGATCAAGCTTTCTTT

clone size: -
J gene: TRBJ1-2
V gene: TRBV5-1
D gene: -
CDR3 protein: CASSFFDRFYGYTF
CDR3 DNA: TGCGCCAGCAGCTTTTTCGACAGGTTCTATGGCTACACCTTC

clone size: -
J gene: TRBJ1-5
V gene: TRBV19
D gene: -
CDR3 protein: CASSIEPSGGRGNRPQHF
CDR3 DNA: TGTGCCAGTAGTATAGAGCCCTCGGGGGGCCGGGGCAATCGGCCCCAGCATTTT

clone size: -
J gene: TRBJ2-7
V gene: TRBV10-3
D gene: -
CDR3 protein: CAIDSGKSSYEQYF
CDR3 DNA: TGTGCCATCGACTCCGGGAAAAGCTCCTACGAGCAGTACTTC

clone size: -
J gene: TRBJ2-7
V gene: TRBV18
D gene: -
CDR3 protein: CASSQGTSSLYEQYF
CDR3 DNA: TGTGCCAGCTCCCAAGGGACTTCCAGCCTCTACGAGCAGTACTTC

clone size: -
J gene: TRBJ2-1
V gene: TRBV11-2
D gene: TRBD2
CDR3 protein: CASSLVSGGAYNEQFF
CDR3 DNA: TGTGCCAGCAGCTTAGTCAGCGGGGGTGCCTACAATGAGCAGTTCTTC

clone size: few
J gene: TRBJ1-2
V gene: TRBV4-1
D gene: TRBD1
CDR3 protein: CASSKGQGGGYTF
CDR3 DNA: TGCGCCAGCAGCAAGGGACAGGGAGGTGGCTACACCTTC

clone size: -
J gene: TRBJ2-2
V gene: TRBV5-1
D gene: TRBD1
CDR3 protein: CASSSGQVDDGELFF
CDR3 DNA: TGCGCCAGCAGCTCAGGACAGGTCGACGACGGGGAGCTGTTTTTT

clone size: -
J gene: TRBJ1-2
V gene: TRBV4-1
D gene: -
CDR3 protein: CASSQDRANYGYTF
CDR3 DNA: TGCGCCAGCAGCCAAGATCGAGCTAACTATGGCTACACCTTC

clone size: -
J gene: TRBJ1-6
V gene: TRBV2
D gene: -
CDR3 protein: CASSDEGRRGSPLHF
CDR3 DNA: TGTGCCAGCAGTGATGAGGGGAGGAGAGGTTCACCCCTCCACTTT

clone size: -
J gene: TRBJ1-6
V gene: TRBV30
D gene: TRBD1
CDR3 protein: CAWSLAGGGRAPLHF
CDR3 DNA: TGTGCCTGGAGTTTGGCGGGAGGGGGCCGGGCACCCCTCCACTTT

clone size: few
J gene: TRBJ1-1
V gene: TRBV18
D gene: TRBD1
CDR3 protein: CASSFGTGDFWTEAFF
CDR3 DNA: TGTGCCAGCTCATTCGGGACAGGGGACTTTTGGACTGAAGCTTTCTTT

clone size: -
J gene: TRBJ2-5
V gene: TRBV23-1
D gene: TRBD1
CDR3 protein: CASSQPRGTGEETQYF
CDR3 DNA: TGCGCCAGCAGTCAACCACGCGGGACAGGAGAGGAGACCCAGTACTTC

clone size: -
J gene: TRBJ1-6
V gene: TRBV12-3/TRBV12-4
D gene: -
CDR3 protein: CASSGQNNSPLHF
CDR3 DNA: TGTGCCAGCAGCGGACAGAATAATTCACCCCTCCACTTT

clone size: -
J gene: TRBJ2-2
V gene: TRBV7-8
D gene: -
CDR3 protein: CASSLLSLAGSGELFF
CDR3 DNA: TGTGCCAGCAGCTTATTAAGCCTAGCCGGTTCGGGGGAGCTGTTTTTT

clone size: once
J gene: TRBJ2-1
V gene: TRBV5-6
D gene: TRBD2
CDR3 protein: CASSPGLGTGEQFF
CDR3 DNA: TGTGCCAGCAGCCCGGGACTAGGAACCGGTGAGCAGTTCTTC

clone size: -
J gene: TRBJ1-2
V gene: TRBV7-9
D gene: -
CDR3 protein: CASSFGEFGYTF
CDR3 DNA: TGTGCCAGCAGCTTCGGGGAATTTGGCTACACCTTC

clone size: -
J gene: TRBJ1-2
V gene: TRBV19
D gene: TRBD1
CDR3 protein: CASRHRGVNGYTF
CDR3 DNA: TGTGCCAGTAGGCACAGGGGCGTTAATGGCTACACCTTC

clone size: -
J gene: TRBJ2-3
V gene: TRBV19
D gene: -
CDR3 protein: CASSIGQEITDTQYF
CDR3 DNA: TGTGCCAGTAGTATAGGACAGGAGATCACAGATACGCAGTATTTT

clone size: -
J gene: TRBJ2-5
V gene: TRBV11-2
D gene: -
CDR3 protein: CASSLPDYQETQYF
CDR3 DNA: TGTGCCAGCAGCTTACCGGACTACCAAGAGACCCAGTACTTC

clone size: -
J gene: TRBJ1-3
V gene: TRBV27
D gene: -
CDR3 protein: CASSIGHSGNTIYF
CDR3 DNA: TGTGCCAGCAGCATAGGACACTCTGGAAACACCATATATTTT

clone size: -
J gene: TRBJ2-2
V gene: TRBV25-1
D gene: TRBD1
CDR3 protein: CASYLWDSQTGELFF
CDR3 DNA: TGTGCCAGCTATCTCTGGGACAGTCAGACCGGGGAGCTGTTTTTT

clone size: -
J gene: TRBJ2-4
V gene: TRBV7-2
D gene: TRBD1
CDR3 protein: CASSLARQGLAKNIQYF
CDR3 DNA: TGTGCCAGCAGCTTAGCGCGACAGGGTCTAGCCAAAAACATTCAGTACTTC

clone size: -
J gene: TRBJ2-1
V gene: TRBV5-1
D gene: TRBD2
CDR3 protein: CASSSASGGNNEQFF
CDR3 DNA: TGCGCCAGCAGCTCCGCTAGCGGGGGAAACAATGAGCAGTTCTTC

clone size: -
J gene: TRBJ2-2
V gene: TRBV19
D gene: TRBD2
CDR3 protein: CASSPGVAGKTGELFF
CDR3 DNA: TGTGCCAGTAGTCCCGGGGTAGCGGGAAAAACCGGGGAGCTGTTTTTT

clone size: few
J gene: TRBJ1-5
V gene: TRBV2
D gene: -
CDR3 protein: CASSGWFGGENQPQHF
CDR3 DNA: TGTGCCAGCAGTGGTTGGTTTGGGGGCGAGAATCAGCCCCAGCATTTT

clone size: -
J gene: TRBJ2-1
V gene: TRBV9
D gene: -
CDR3 protein: CASSVAGLSYNEQFF
CDR3 DNA: TGTGCCAGCAGCGTAGCGGGGTTATCCTACAATGAGCAGTTCTTC

clone size: -
J gene: TRBJ1-1
V gene: TRBV18
D gene: -
CDR3 protein: CASSPRTENTEAFF
CDR3 DNA: TGTGCCAGCTCACCCCGGACAGAAAACACTGAAGCTTTCTTT

clone size: -
J gene: TRBJ2-7
V gene: TRBV5-4
D gene: -
CDR3 protein: CASSSGDSRQYF
CDR3 DNA: TGTGCCAGCAGCTCGGGGGACTCGAGGCAGTACTTC

clone size: -
J gene: TRBJ1-3
V gene: TRBV19
D gene: -
CDR3 protein: CASSIGNSPSSGNTIYF
CDR3 DNA: TGTGCCAGTAGTATCGGGAACAGCCCTAGCTCTGGAAACACCATATATTTT

clone size: -
J gene: TRBJ2-7
V gene: TRBV13
D gene: -
CDR3 protein: CASSPRPGGQIDYSYEQYF
CDR3 DNA: TGTGCCAGCAGCCCCCGACCTGGAGGACAGATCGACTATTCCTACGAGCAGTACTTC

clone size: once
J gene: TRBJ2-1
V gene: TRBV21-1
D gene: -
CDR3 protein: CASSKGTSYNEQFF
CDR3 DNA: TGTGCCAGCAGCAAAGGAACGAGCTACAATGAGCAGTTCTTC

clone size: few
J gene: TRBJ1-1
V gene: TRBV12-3/TRBV12-4
D gene: -
CDR3 protein: CASSFGGFTEAFF
CDR3 DNA: TGTGCCAGCAGTTTCGGCGGATTCACTGAAGCTTTCTTT

clone size: -
J gene: TRBJ1-1
V gene: TRBV29-1
D gene: -
CDR3 protein: CSVRRGNTEAFF
CDR3 DNA: TGCAGCGTTAGGCGGGGAAACACTGAAGCTTTCTTT

clone size: -
J gene: TRBJ1-2
V gene: TRBV5-6
D gene: TRBD1
CDR3 protein: CASSADAGTAYYGYTF
CDR3 DNA: TGTGCCAGCAGCGCCGATGCCGGGACAGCTTATTATGGCTACACCTTC

clone size: -
J gene: TRBJ1-3
V gene: TRBV29-1
D gene: TRBD1
CDR3 protein: CSVRPGTGKAGNTIYF
CDR3 DNA: TGCAGCGTCCGTCCCGGGACAGGGAAGGCTGGAAACACCATATATTTT

clone size: -
J gene: TRBJ2-7
V gene: TRBV28
D gene: -
CDR3 protein: CASSSLRGRAYEQYF
CDR3 DNA: TGTGCCAGCAGCTCATTGCGCGGCAGGGCCTACGAGCAGTACTTC

clone size: -
J gene: TRBJ1-5
V gene: TRBV5-1
D gene: -
CDR3 protein: CASSLGQGSNQPQHF
CDR3 DNA: TGCGCCAGCAGCTTGGGTCAGGGCAGCAATCAGCCCCAGCATTTT

clone size: -
J gene: TRBJ1-1
V gene: TRBV4-2
D gene: -
CDR3 protein: CASSQTDRNTEAFF
CDR3 DNA: TGTGCCAGCAGCCAAACCGACAGAAACACTGAAGCTTTCTTT

clone size: -
J gene: TRBJ1-1
V gene: TRBV5-1
D gene: -
CDR3 protein: CASTITYRVTEAFF
CDR3 DNA: TGCGCCAGCACCATTACATACAGGGTCACTGAAGCTTTCTTT

clone size: -
J gene: TRBJ2-3
V gene: TRBV7-3
D gene: TRBD2
CDR3 protein: CASSLGSGRGTDTQYF
CDR3 DNA: TGTGCCAGCAGCTTAGGTAGCGGGAGGGGCACAGATACGCAGTATTTT

clone size: -
J gene: TRBJ1-3
V gene: TRBV7-9
D gene: -
CDR3 protein: CASSPAQGLRGNTIYF
CDR3 DNA: TGTGCCAGCAGCCCTGCCCAGGGGCTGAGAGGAAACACCATATATTTT

clone size: -
J gene: TRBJ2-5
V gene: TRBV6-5
D gene: TRBD2
CDR3 protein: CASSYPGRAGETQYF
CDR3 DNA: TGTGCCAGCAGTTACCCCGGGAGGGCCGGAGAGACCCAGTACTTC

clone size: -
J gene: TRBJ1-2
V gene: TRBV19
D gene: -
CDR3 protein: CASKRDFSFEGGYTF
CDR3 DNA: TGTGCCAGTAAGCGGGACTTCTCATTCGAAGGCGGCTACACCTTC

clone size: -
J gene: TRBJ1-1
V gene: TRBV10-3
D gene: -
CDR3 protein: CAILPGGSTEAFF
CDR3 DNA: TGTGCCATCCTACCTGGGGGGTCCACTGAAGCTTTCTTT

clone size: -
J gene: TRBJ2-7
V gene: TRBV10-3
D gene: TRBD1
CDR3 protein: CAITRTGGSYEQYF
CDR3 DNA: TGTGCCATCACTAGGACAGGGGGCTCCTACGAGCAGTACTTC

clone size: -
J gene: TRBJ2-5
V gene: TRBV11-2
D gene: -
CDR3 protein: CASSSGLRMNF
CDR3 DNA: TGTGCCAGCAGCTCCGGACTTCGAATGAACTTC

clone size: once
J gene: TRBJ1-3
V gene: TRBV30
D gene: -
CDR3 protein: CAWTGAGNTIYF
CDR3 DNA: TGTGCCTGGACAGGGGCTGGAAACACCATATATTTT

clone size: few
J gene: TRBJ1-4
V gene: TRBV2
D gene: TRBD1
CDR3 protein: CASSPRTGVIEKLFF
CDR3 DNA: TGTGCCAGCAGTCCACGGACAGGGGTTATTGAAAAACTGTTTTTT

clone size: -
J gene: TRBJ2-2
V gene: TRBV15
D gene: TRBD1
CDR3 protein: CATSRDPQGITGELFF
CDR3 DNA: TGTGCCACCAGCAGAGATCCACAGGGGATCACCGGGGAGCTGTTTTTT

clone size: -
J gene: TRBJ1-3
V gene: TRBV5-5
D gene: TRBD1
CDR3 protein: CASSSYRGQDTIYF
CDR3 DNA: TGTGCCAGCAGCTCGTACAGGGGGCAGGACACCATATATTTT

clone size: few
J gene: TRBJ2-7
V gene: TRBV4-1
D gene: -
CDR3 protein: CASSLVGQEGYEQYF
CDR3 DNA: TGCGCCAGCAGCCTTGTAGGGCAAGAGGGCTACGAGCAGTACTTC

clone size: few
J gene: TRBJ2-3
V gene: TRBV21-1
D gene: -
CDR3 protein: CASSKVVAGPTTTDTQYF
CDR3 DNA: TGTGCCAGCAGCAAAGTAGTAGCGGGACCTACTACCACAGATACGCAGTATTTT

clone size: -
J gene: TRBJ1-4
V gene: TRBV15
D gene: TRBD1
CDR3 protein: CATRKGQGSEKLFF
CDR3 DNA: TGTGCCACCAGAAAGGGACAGGGAAGTGAAAAACTGTTTTTT